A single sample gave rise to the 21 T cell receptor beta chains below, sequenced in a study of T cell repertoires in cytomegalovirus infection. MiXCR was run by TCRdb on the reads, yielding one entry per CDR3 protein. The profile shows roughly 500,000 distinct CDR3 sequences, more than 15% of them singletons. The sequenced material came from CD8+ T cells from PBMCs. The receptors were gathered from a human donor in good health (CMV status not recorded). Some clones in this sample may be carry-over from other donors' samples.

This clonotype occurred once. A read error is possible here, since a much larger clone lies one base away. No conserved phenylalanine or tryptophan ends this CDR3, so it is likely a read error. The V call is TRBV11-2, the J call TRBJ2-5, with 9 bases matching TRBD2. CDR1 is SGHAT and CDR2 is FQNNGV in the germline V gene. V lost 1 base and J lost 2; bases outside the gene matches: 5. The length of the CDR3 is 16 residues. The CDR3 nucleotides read TGTGCCAGCAGCTTAGCAGCGGGGGGCCTACAAGAGACCCAGTACTTA. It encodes CASSLAAGGLQETQYL.

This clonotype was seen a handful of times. For the CDR3, the DNA is TGTGCCAGTACCGACGCAGGACTAGCGGGAGGGTTCAGTGAGCAGTTCTTC. It yields the protein CASTDAGLAGGFSEQFF. The chain has TRBV19 and TRBJ2-1; 15 bases match TRBD2. The junction had 13 bases not matched to a gene; V was cut back by 7 bases and J by 9 bases. This CDR3 is 17 amino acids long. The germline gives CDR1 LNHDA, CDR2 SQIVND (reference sequence). The full variable domain, with the rest looked up from reference TRBV19 and TRBJ2-1, is DGGITQSPKYLFRKEGQNVTLSCEQNLNHDAMYWYRQDPGQGLRLIYYSQIVNDFQKGDIAEGYSVSREKKESFPLTVTSAQKNPTAFYLCASTDAGLAGGFSEQFFGPGTRLTVL.

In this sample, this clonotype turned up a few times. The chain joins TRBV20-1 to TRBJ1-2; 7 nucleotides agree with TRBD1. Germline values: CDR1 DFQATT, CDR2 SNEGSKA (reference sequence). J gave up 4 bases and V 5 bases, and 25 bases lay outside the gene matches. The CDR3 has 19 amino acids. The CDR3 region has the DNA TGCAGTGCTCTCTCGGTACAGGGGATAAGCACAACGGGCCCCTATGGCTACACCTTC. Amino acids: CSALSVQGISTTGPYGYTF.

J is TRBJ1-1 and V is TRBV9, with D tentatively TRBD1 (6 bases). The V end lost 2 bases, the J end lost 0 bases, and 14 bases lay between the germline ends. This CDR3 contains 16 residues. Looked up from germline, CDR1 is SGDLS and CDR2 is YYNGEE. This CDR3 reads CASSVRGDIMNTEAFF. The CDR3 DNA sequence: TGTGCCAGCAGCGTTAGAGGGGACATCATGAACACTGAAGCTTTCTTT. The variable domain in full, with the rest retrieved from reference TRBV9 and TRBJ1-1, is DSGVTQTPKHLITATGQRVTLRCSPRSGDLSVYWYQQSLDQGLQFLIQYYNGEERAKGNILERFSAQQFPDLHSELNLSSLELGDSALYFCASSVRGDIMNTEAFFGQGTRLTVV.

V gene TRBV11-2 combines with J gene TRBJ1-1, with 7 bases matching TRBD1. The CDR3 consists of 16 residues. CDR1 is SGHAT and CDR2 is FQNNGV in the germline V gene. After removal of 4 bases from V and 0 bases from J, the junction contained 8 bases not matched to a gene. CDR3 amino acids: CASSSWTGRLNTEAFF. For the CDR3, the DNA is TGTGCCAGCAGCTCCTGGACAGGAAGATTGAACACTGAAGCTTTCTTT.

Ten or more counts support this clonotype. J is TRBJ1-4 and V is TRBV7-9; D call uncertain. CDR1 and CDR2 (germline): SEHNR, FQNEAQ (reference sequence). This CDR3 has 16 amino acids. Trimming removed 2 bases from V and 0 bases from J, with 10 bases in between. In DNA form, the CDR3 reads TGTGCCAGCAGCTTAAATGCCCGCGCAACTAATGAAAAACTGTTTTTT. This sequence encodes CASSLNARATNEKLFF.

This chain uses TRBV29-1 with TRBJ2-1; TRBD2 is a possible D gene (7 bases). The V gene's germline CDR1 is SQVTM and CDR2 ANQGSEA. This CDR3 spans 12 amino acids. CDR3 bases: TGCAGGGCCACGGGGGGCTCAGGGGAGCAGTTCTTC. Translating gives CRATGGSGEQFF.

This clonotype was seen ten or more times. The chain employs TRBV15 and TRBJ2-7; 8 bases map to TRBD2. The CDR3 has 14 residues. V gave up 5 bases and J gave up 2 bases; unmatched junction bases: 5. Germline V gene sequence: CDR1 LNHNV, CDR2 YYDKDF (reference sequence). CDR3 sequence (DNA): TGTGCCACCAGCTTAGCGGGGAACACCTACGAGCAGTACTTC. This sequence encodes CATSLAGNTYEQYF.

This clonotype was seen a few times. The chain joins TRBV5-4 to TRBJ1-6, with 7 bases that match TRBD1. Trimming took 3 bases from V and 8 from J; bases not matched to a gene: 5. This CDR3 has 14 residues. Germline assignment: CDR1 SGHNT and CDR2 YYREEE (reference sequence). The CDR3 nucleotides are TGTGCCAGCAGCTCAGGGGGGGGGCATTCACCCCTCCACTTT. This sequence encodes CASSSGGGHSPLHF.

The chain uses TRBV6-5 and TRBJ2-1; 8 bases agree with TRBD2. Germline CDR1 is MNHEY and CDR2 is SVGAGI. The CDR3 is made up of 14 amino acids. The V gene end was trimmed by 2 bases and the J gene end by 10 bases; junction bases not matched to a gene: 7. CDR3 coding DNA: TGTGCCAGCAGTTACCTCCCCGGGGGGGGGGAGCAGTTCTTC. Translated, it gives CASSYLPGGGEQFF.

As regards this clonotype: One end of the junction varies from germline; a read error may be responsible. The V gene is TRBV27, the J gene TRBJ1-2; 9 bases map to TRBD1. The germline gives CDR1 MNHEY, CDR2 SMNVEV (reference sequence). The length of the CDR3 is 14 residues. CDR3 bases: TGTGCCCGCAGTGCCACAGGGGGCTCTTATGGCTACACCTTC. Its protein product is CARSATGGSYGYTF.

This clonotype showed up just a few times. DNA of the CDR3: TGTGCCAGCACAAGGGCGGGGATGAACACTGAAGCTTTCTTT. Protein product: CASTRAGMNTEAFF. The rearrangement joins TRBV27 to TRBJ1-1; no clear D. The CDR3 spans 14 residues. Germline V gives CDR1 MNHEY, CDR2 SMNVEV (reference sequence). V was cut by 7 bases and J by 0 bases, with 12 bases left in between.

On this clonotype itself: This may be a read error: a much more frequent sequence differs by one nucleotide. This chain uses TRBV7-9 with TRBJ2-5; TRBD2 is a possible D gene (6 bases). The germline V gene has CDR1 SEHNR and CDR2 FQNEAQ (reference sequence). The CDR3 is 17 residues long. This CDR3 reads CASSDTGDPAYQETQDF. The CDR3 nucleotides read TGTGCCAGCAGCGACACGGGGGACCCCGCGTACCAAGAGACCCAGGACTTC.

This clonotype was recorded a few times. CDR3 DNA sequence: TGCCGAGTGGGGGGCTACTATGGCTACACCTTC. Encoded protein: CRVGGYYGYTF. The chain uses TRBV29-1 and TRBJ1-2, with D possibly being TRBD1 (6 bases). This CDR3 has 11 amino acids. Germline V lookup: CDR1 SQVTM, CDR2 ANQGSEA.

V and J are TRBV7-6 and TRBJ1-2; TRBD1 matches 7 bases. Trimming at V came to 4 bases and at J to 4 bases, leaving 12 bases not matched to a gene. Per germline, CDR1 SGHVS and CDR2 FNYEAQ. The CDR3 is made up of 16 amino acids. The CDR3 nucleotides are TGTGCCAGCAGCTCGGGAGGACAGGACATCTTCTATGGCTACACCTTC. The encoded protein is CASSSGGQDIFYGYTF.

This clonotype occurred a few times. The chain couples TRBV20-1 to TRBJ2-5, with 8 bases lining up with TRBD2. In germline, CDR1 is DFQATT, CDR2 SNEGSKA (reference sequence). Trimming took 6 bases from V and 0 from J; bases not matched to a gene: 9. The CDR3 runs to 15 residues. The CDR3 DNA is TGCAGTGCCGCGGTAGCGGGAACAAACCAAGAGACCCAGTACTTC. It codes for CSAAVAGTNQETQYF.

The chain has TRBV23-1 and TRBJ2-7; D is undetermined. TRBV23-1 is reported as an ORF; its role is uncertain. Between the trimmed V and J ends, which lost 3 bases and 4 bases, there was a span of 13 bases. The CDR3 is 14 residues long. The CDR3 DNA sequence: TGCGCCAGCAGTCACAGGTGTCTTAGGTACGAGCAGTACTTC. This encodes CASSHRCLRYEQYF.

The CDR3: CASSLNQGRGQPQHF. In DNA, the CDR3 is TGTGCCAGCAGCTTAAACCAGGGACGTGGTCAGCCCCAGCATTTT. The chain uses TRBV7-3 and TRBJ1-5, with a tentative D call TRBD1 (5 bases). V was clipped by 1 base and J by 6 bases, with 13 bases between them. CDR3 length equals 15 residues. Germline V lookup: CDR1 SGHTA, CDR2 FQGTGA.

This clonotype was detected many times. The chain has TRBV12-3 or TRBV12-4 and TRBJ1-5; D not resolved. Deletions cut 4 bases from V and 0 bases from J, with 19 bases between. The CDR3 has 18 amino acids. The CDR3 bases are TGTGCCAGCAGTTCGCCCCGGTCGGAGTCGGGTAGCAATCAGCCCCAGCATTTT. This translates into CASSSPRSESGSNQPQHF.

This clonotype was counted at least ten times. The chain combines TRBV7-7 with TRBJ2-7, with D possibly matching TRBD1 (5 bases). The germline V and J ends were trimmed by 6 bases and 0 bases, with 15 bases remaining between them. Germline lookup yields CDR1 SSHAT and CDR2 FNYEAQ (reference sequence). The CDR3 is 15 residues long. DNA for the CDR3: TGTGCCAGCAGTCCAGAAGGGGCCCCCTCCTACGAGCAGTACTTC. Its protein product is CASSPEGAPSYEQYF.

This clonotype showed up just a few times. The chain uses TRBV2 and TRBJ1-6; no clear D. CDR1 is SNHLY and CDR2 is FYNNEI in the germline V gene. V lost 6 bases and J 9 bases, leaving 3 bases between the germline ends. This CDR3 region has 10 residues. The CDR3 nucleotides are TGTGCCAGCAGGGGTTCACCCCTCCACTTT. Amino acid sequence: CASRGSPLHF.